A single T cell receptor beta chain is shown here with its context. This clone was seen just once. It lacks a known antigen. Base quality data are lacking; no much larger clone is found one base away. The Qiagen DNeasy kit was used to extract genomic DNA from unsorted PBMCs and from the negatively selected CD4+ and CD8+ fractions. TCR beta CDR3 regions were subjected to amplification by immunoSEQ multiplex PCR with primers that anneal to V and J segments. A synthetic immune receptor repertoire was used to minimize amplification bias, and any remaining bias was removed computationally after sequencing. The source study handled its data this way. Repertoire diversity was quantified as the Shannon entropy index using custom Python scripts. Unsorted, CD4+ and CD8+ repertoires were examined separately, except in combined analyses, for which CD4+ and CD8+ sequences were merged in silico. A clone counted as expanded when the clone's frequency after treatment rose at least 2-fold relative to C1D1, and clones undetected at baseline were given a pseudocount of 0.5. Clones with 0 or 1 copy at C1D1 were defined as singleton clones, while clones with 2 or more copies were defined as non-singleton clones. Clones expanded in unsorted samples were labelled as CD4+, CD8+ or unknown by matching protein sequences in sorted samples from the same patient. Diversity changes from C1D1 to C4D1 were tested in paired samples using Wilcoxon tests. TCRdb holds this immuneACCESS table with in-frame rearrangements only. Some clones are missing; in checked studies, unresolved V genes explain under half, and the rest has no known cause. Clone size and V and J calls were adopted from that table, with D and trimming inferred from the DNA. This sample lists 25,000 to 35,000 clones; under 80% were detected once. The ten largest clones capture roughly 0.52% of the sample.

The data were taken from a study of PD-1 blockade in classical Hodgkin lymphoma (dated by TCRdb to 2020 to 2022). With respect to the entire study: Nivolumab dosing was 3 mg/kg intravenously every 2 weeks, continuing until either disease progression or unacceptable toxicity. The study used CyTOF and TCR beta sequencing to define a peripheral blood immune signature of response to PD-1 blockade in classical Hodgkin lymphoma. Here is what the overall study found, with its caveats: Baseline TCR diversity was reported to be lower in newly diagnosed patients than in healthy donors, and even lower in relapsed/refractory patients. The study covered only a single clinical trial cohort, and the causes of the repertoire differences, possibly disease activity or prior therapy, were still not defined. Among trial patients, those achieving complete response had baseline diversity similar to that of newly diagnosed patients, while diversity was significantly lower in partial responders and progressors. A significant rise by C4D1 was seen in CD4+ but not CD8+ TCR diversity (p=0.0027 vs p=0.16), with the rise being most apparent in complete responders (p=0.02). Patients starting nivolumab less than 1 year after ASCT had lower diversity and were excluded from later analyses to avoid confounding by immune reconstitution.

Sample time point, as interpreted from the label and publication: cycle 4 day 1 (C4D1), after about 6 weeks of nivolumab. Relapse after autologous stem cell transplantation had occurred in all trial patients, and cohorts A, B and C were distinguished by prior brentuximab vedotin exposure. A Miltenyi CD4+ T cell isolation kit was used for magnetic negative selection to purify CD4+ T cells from thawed PBMCs. A total of under 70 patients with relapsed/refractory classical Hodgkin lymphoma made up the trial cohort, and each patient's best overall response was complete response, partial response or progressive disease. Single-agent nivolumab was administered to trial patients in the multi-cohort phase II CheckMate 205 trial. Best overall response was determined by an independent review committee according to the 2007 International Working Group response criteria. Trial PBMCs were collected immediately before nivolumab initiation (C1D1) and during therapy at cycle 2 day 1 and cycle 4 day 1. Peripheral blood was collected in 8 mL Vacutainer Cell Preparation Tubes, from which PBMCs were isolated by centrifugation and then cryopreserved. Purified CD4+ and CD8+ fractions were prepared only for cases with an additional available PBMC sample. Magnetically labelled cells were removed on LS columns in a quadroMACS separator, and the flow-through was retained as the purified fraction.

The sequences come from CD4+ T cells from blood, collected before the fourth cycle of nivolumab. This receptor was taken from a human donor with classical Hodgkin lymphoma.

The nucleotide sequence reads as follows: TGTGCCAGCAGTTACGGACAGGGGGTCTACGAGCAGTACTTC. Its protein reads: CASSYGQGVYEQYF. The chain joins TRBV5-4 to TRBJ2-7, and 10 junction bases match TRBD1. Taken from the germline V gene (reference sequence), the CDR1 and CDR2 loops are SGHNT and YYREEE. The CDR3 starts with the cysteine, ends with the phenylalanine, and has 14 residues. The only DNA kept is the CDR3, 42 bases in frame from the first base. Compared with germline, V lacks 5 bases and J lacks 3 bases; bases without a gene match: 5.